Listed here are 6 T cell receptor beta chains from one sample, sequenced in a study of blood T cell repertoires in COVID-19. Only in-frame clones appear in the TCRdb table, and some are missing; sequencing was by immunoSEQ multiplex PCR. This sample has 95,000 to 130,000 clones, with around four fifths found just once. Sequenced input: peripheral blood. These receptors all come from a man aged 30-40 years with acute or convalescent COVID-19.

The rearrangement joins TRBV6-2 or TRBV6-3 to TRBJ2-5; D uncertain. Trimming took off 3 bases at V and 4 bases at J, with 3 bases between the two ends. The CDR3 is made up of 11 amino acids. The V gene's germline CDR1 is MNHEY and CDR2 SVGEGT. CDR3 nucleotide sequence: TGTGCCAGCAGTTATAGAGAGACCCAGTACTTC. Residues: CASSYRETQYF.

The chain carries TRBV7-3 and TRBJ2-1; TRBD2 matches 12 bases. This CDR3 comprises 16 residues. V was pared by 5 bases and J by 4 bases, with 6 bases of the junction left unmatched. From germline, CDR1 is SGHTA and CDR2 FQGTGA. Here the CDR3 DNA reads TGTGCCAGCAGCCAGACTAGCGGGAGTATTTACAATGAGCAGTTCTTC. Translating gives CASSQTSGSIYNEQFF.

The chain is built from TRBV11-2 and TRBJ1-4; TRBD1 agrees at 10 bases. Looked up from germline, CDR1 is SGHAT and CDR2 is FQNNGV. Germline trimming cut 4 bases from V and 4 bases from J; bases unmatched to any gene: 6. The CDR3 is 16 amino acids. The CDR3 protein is CASSSGRTGGNEKLFF. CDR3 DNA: TGTGCCAGCAGCTCCGGACGGACAGGGGGTAATGAAAAACTGTTTTTT.

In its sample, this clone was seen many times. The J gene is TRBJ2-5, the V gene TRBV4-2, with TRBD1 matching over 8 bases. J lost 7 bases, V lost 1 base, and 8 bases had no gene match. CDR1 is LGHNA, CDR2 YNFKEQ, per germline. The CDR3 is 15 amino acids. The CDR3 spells CASSQVPGGYGTQYF. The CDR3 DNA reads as TGTGCCAGCAGCCAAGTCCCAGGGGGCTATGGGACCCAGTACTTC.

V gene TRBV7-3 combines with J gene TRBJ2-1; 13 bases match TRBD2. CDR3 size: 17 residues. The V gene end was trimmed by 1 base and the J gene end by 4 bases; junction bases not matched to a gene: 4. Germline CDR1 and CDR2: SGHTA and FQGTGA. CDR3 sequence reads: CASSLNGLAGEYNEQFF. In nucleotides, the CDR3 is TGTGCCAGCAGCTTAAATGGACTAGCGGGAGAGTACAATGAGCAGTTCTTC.

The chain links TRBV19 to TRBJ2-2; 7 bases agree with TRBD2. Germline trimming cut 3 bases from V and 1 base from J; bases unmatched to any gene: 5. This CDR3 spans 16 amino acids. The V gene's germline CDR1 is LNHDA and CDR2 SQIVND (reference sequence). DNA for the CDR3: TGTGCCAGTAGTATTAGGCTAGCGGTGAACACCGGGGAGCTGTTTTTT. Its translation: CASSIRLAVNTGELFF.